The clone carrying this T cell receptor beta chain appeared a few times. What it recognizes is unknown. This entry comes from a study of T-cell reconstitution after alpha-beta-depleted transplantation in children. For TCRbeta, the library was prepared with unique molecular identifiers. TCRdb fed the PCR reads into MiXCR, producing one record per CDR3 protein. In the table there are nearly 200,000 distinct CDR3 sequences, roughly 6% of which are singletons. Study outcomes and limitations: Surviving recipient T cells and thymic progenitors accounted for the high day-60 TCRbeta diversity observed in some patients.

This CDR3 has 16 amino acids. The gene calls are TRBV21-1 and TRBJ2-7; the listed D gene, TRBD1, was not tested against the DNA. TRBV21-1 is recorded as a pseudogene. Sequenced material: PBMCs, taken before TCRalphabeta/CD19-depleted stem cell transplant. The source of this sequence is a girl less than two years old with combined immunodeficiency, due to receive a stem cell transplant. CDR3 in amino acids: CASRRLTPRGSYEQYF. The DNA for the CDR3 is TGTGCCAGCAGAAGGTTAACGCCCCGTGGTTCTTACGAGCAGTACTTC.